The 30 T cell receptor beta chains presented below share a single source sample, sequenced in a study of T cells in Graves' hyperthyroidism and ophthalmopathy. Regions amplified from RNA transcripts were the TCR beta CDR3 regions. HTBI primers were employed in a first-round RT-PCR of the TCR CDR3. TCRdb redid the calling of the multiplex PCR reads with MiXCR, one entry per CDR3 protein. The sample lists about 420,000 distinct CDR3 sequences; about 15% were seen once. The sample consisted of blood. The source is a woman younger than 30 with Graves' hyperthyroidism.

In its sample, this clonotype was seen many times. The gene calls are TRBV10-3 and TRBJ1-5; tentatively, D is TRBD1 (6 bases). Germline assignment: CDR1 ENHRY and CDR2 SYGVKD. Trimming stripped 8 bases from V and 1 base from J, with 18 bases between. CDR3 size: 16 residues. The CDR3 spells CAIGQQGGPSNQPQHF. For the CDR3, the DNA is TGTGCCATCGGTCAACAGGGTGGACCGAGCAATCAGCCCCAGCATTTT.

The CDR3 protein is CASSYTRLDYEQYF. DNA for the CDR3: TGTGCCAGCAGCTATACCCGACTCGACTACGAGCAGTACTTC. This chain joins TRBV11-2 and TRBJ2-7; D gene unclear. V gave up 4 bases and J gave up 3 bases, with 13 bases separating them. The CDR3 has 14 amino acids. From germline, CDR1 is SGHAT and CDR2 FQNNGV.

This clonotype was picked up a small number of times. The chain joins TRBV4-1 to TRBJ1-2; TRBD1 matches at 7 bases. Germline V gives CDR1 MGHRA, CDR2 YSYEKL. The CDR3 loop spans 15 amino acids. Trimming took 5 bases from V and 5 from J; bases not matched to a gene: 11. The chain's CDR3 is CASSGSGPTGYGYTF. In nucleotides, the CDR3 is TGCGCCAGCAGCGGTTCCGGCCCGACAGGGTATGGCTACACCTTC.

The table lists this clonotype with a few counts. This CDR3 reads CASSIDRNYGYTF. The CDR3 DNA is TGTGCCAGTAGTATAGACAGGAACTATGGCTACACCTTC. The chain employs TRBV19 and TRBJ1-2; D unresolved. The CDR3 is made up of 13 amino acids. The V end lost 0 bases, the J end lost 2 bases, and 4 bases lay between the germline ends. The germline V gene encodes CDR1 LNHDA and CDR2 SQIVND (reference sequence).

The chain has TRBV4-2 and TRBJ1-4; D possibly corresponds to TRBD1 (5 bases). There are 13 residues in the CDR3. Per germline, CDR1 LGHNA and CDR2 YNFKEQ. The V end was cut by 0 bases, the J end by 8 bases, with 7 bases between. The CDR3 DNA reads TGTGCCAGCAGCCAAGACAGGGCGGAAAAACTGTTTTTT. It codes for CASSQDRAEKLFF.

This clonotype was counted at least ten times. V is TRBV28 and J is TRBJ2-3; D is undetermined. V shed 5 bases and J shed 5 bases, with 11 bases lying between them. This CDR3 is 13 amino acids long. CDR1 is MDHEN and CDR2 is SYDVKM in the germline V gene. Here the CDR3 reads CASSPNPVDTQYF. The DNA of the CDR3 is TGTGCCAGCAGTCCCAACCCGGTAGATACGCAGTATTTT. Variable domain in full (rest from reference TRBV28 and TRBJ2-3): DVKVTQSSRYLVKRTGEKVFLECVQDMDHENMFWYRQDPGLGLRLIYFSYDVKMKEKGDIPEGYSVSREKKERFSLILESASTNQTSMYLCASSPNPVDTQYFGPGTRLTVL.

This clonotype occurred many times. The chain couples TRBV27 to TRBJ2-7; 7 positions agree with TRBD1. This CDR3 spans 12 amino acids. Germline lookup yields CDR1 MNHEY and CDR2 SMNVEV (reference sequence). Trimming at V came to 6 bases and at J to 4 bases, leaving 3 bases not matched to a gene. Written as DNA, the CDR3 is TGTGCCAGCAGGGGACAGTTATACGAGCAGTACTTC. It codes for CASRGQLYEQYF.

This clonotype was seen repeatedly, ten times or more. The genes are TRBV30 and TRBJ2-3; D is possibly TRBD2 (6 bases). V was trimmed by 0 bases and J by 4 bases, leaving 20 bases between them. Germline V gene sequence: CDR1 GTSNPN, CDR2 SVGIG (reference sequence). There are 17 residues in the CDR3. The CDR3 here is CAWSVRSWTGVADTQYF. The CDR3 DNA reads TGTGCCTGGAGTGTAAGGTCTTGGACGGGAGTAGCAGATACGCAGTATTTT.

This clonotype appeared many times. The rearrangement joins TRBV9 to TRBJ2-5; TRBD2 aligns across 13 bases. This CDR3 contains 16 residues. Per the germline V gene, CDR1 is SGDLS and CDR2 is YYNGEE. With V trimmed by 3 bases and J by 4 bases, 6 bases remained unmatched. CDR3 in DNA: TGTGCCAGCAGCGGTGGACTAGCGGGAGTGAGAGAGACCCAGTACTTC. Its protein product is CASSGGLAGVRETQYF.

This clonotype showed up many times. The rearrangement links TRBV15 to TRBJ2-7, with TRBD2 as a possible D gene (5 bases). The CDR3 has 15 amino acids. Germline CDR1 and CDR2: LNHNV and YYDKDF (reference sequence). V gave up 5 bases and J gave up 2 bases, with 16 bases separating them. CDR3 protein: CATSYSPGDTYEQYF. The CDR3 bases are TGTGCCACCAGCTACTCCCCCGGGGATACCTACGAGCAGTACTTC.

This clonotype was recorded a few times. The rearrangement joins TRBV20-1 to TRBJ2-3; the match to TRBD2 covers 7 bases. J lost 6 bases, V lost 6 bases, and 3 bases had no gene match. The CDR3 sequence is 11 residues long. The germline V gene has CDR1 DFQATT and CDR2 SNEGSKA (reference sequence). CDR3 DNA: TGCAGTGCCCGGCGGGAGGATACGCAGTATTTT. Its protein product is CSARREDTQYF.

This clonotype was observed many times. The chain joins TRBV19 to TRBJ2-1; 8 positions agree with TRBD2. Germline CDR1 is LNHDA and CDR2 is SQIVND (reference sequence). Trimming removed 9 bases from V and 8 bases from J; junction bases left unmatched: 12. This CDR3 comprises 14 residues. In DNA, the CDR3 is TGTGCCAGCAGCGGGAGCCCTAATTGGGATGAGCAGTTCTTC. Translating it yields CASSGSPNWDEQFF. The full variable domain, with the rest looked up from reference TRBV19 and TRBJ2-1, is DGGITQSPKYLFRKEGQNVTLSCEQNLNHDAMYWYRQDPGQGLRLIYYSQIVNDFQKGDIAEGYSVSREKKESFPLTVTSAQKNPTAFYLCASSGSPNWDEQFFGPGTRLTVL.

This clonotype was counted at least ten times. The chain links TRBV7-2 to TRBJ2-7; the D gene could be TRBD1 or TRBD2 (5 bases each). Trimming removed 5 bases from V and 2 bases from J, with 13 bases in between. This CDR3 contains 14 residues. The germline V gene encodes CDR1 SGHTA and CDR2 FQGNSA. Here the CDR3 DNA reads TGTGCCAGCAGCCCCCCGGGACCCACCTACGAGCAGTACTTC. Translation: CASSPPGPTYEQYF.

This clonotype was observed many times. The rearrangement joins TRBV12-3 or TRBV12-4 to TRBJ1-4; D perhaps matches TRBD1 (6 bases). The CDR3 consists of 14 residues. With 5 bases removed from V and 9 bases from J, the gap between germline ends came to 16 bases. The chain's CDR3 is CASSATGGAQKLFF. In DNA form, the CDR3 reads TGTGCCAGCAGTGCCACTGGGGGCGCGCAAAAACTGTTTTTT.

This clonotype was detected many times. The chain combines TRBV19 with TRBJ1-4; the D gene is possibly TRBD1 (5 bases). Trimming stripped 6 bases from V and 4 bases from J, with 12 bases between. This CDR3 region has 14 residues. Per the germline V gene, CDR1 is LNHDA and CDR2 is SQIVND (reference sequence). For the CDR3, the DNA is TGTGCCAGTAGCACCCGACAGAATAATGAAAAACTGTTTTTT. As protein: CASSTRQNNEKLFF.

This clonotype was seen at least ten times. The gene calls are TRBV4-1 and TRBJ2-7; the D call may be TRBD1 or TRBD2 (5 bases each). V was shortened by 8 bases and J by 5 bases, with 16 bases between the two germline ends. The CDR3 sequence is 13 residues long. From germline, CDR1 is MGHRA and CDR2 YSYEKL. The CDR3 nucleotides read TGCGCCAGCGCGGACGGGGCTCGGGACGAGCAGTACTTC. This encodes CASADGARDEQYF.

This clonotype was seen ten or more times. This rearrangement joins TRBV3-1 to TRBJ2-3; TRBD1 aligns across 7 bases. From germline, CDR1 is LGHDT and CDR2 YNNKEL (reference sequence). The CDR3 runs 15 residues. After removal of 4 bases from V and 2 bases from J, the junction contained 6 bases not matched to a gene. The CDR3 nucleotides are TGTGCCAGCAGCCCCGGGACAGCGTACACAGATACGCAGTATTTT. As protein: CASSPGTAYTDTQYF.

This clonotype was picked up many times. This chain uses TRBV12-3 or TRBV12-4 with TRBJ2-1; 11 nucleotides match TRBD2. CDR3 length: 17 residues. V shed 8 bases and J 0 bases; nucleotides not matched to a gene: 9. The CDR3 here is CASQSNSGRVSYNEQFF. DNA of the CDR3: TGTGCCAGCCAGAGTAATAGCGGGAGGGTCTCCTACAATGAGCAGTTCTTC.

This clonotype was recorded a few times. V usage is TRBV7-3 and J usage is TRBJ2-1, with D perhaps assigned TRBD1 or TRBD2 (5 bases each). The CDR3 length is 16 residues. Trimming took 5 bases from V and 7 from J, leaving 21 bases between them. Germline values: CDR1 SGHTA, CDR2 FQGTGA. The chain's CDR3 is CASSLGSRGRQNEQFF. In DNA, the CDR3 is TGTGCCAGCAGCCTCGGTTCGAGGGGCCGGCAGAATGAGCAGTTCTTC.

This clonotype appeared many times. The chain joins TRBV5-1 to TRBJ1-2; weak D call: TRBD1 (5 bases). The germline CDR1 and CDR2 sequences are SGHRS and YFSETQ. The V and J ends lost 0 bases and 6 bases respectively, with 12 bases between them. The CDR3 is 14 residues long. CDR3 nucleotides: TGCGCCAGCAGCTTGGAGGCCAGGGCTAATGGCTACACCTTC. Residues: CASSLEARANGYTF. Filled out from reference TRBV5-1 and TRBJ1-2, the complete variable domain reads KAGVTQTPRYLIKTRGQQVTLSCSPISGHRSVSWYQQTPGQGLQFLFEYFSETQRNKGNFPGRFSGRQFSNSRSEMNVSTLELGDSALYLCASSLEARANGYTFGSGTRLTVV.

This clonotype has at least ten counts. The V gene is TRBV5-1, the J gene TRBJ1-6; D might be TRBD1 (6 bases). CDR1 and CDR2 from the germline V gene are SGHRS and YFSETQ. Trimming removed 0 bases at V and 6 bases at J, with 13 bases between. The CDR3 is 16 residues long. The CDR3: CASSLETGLTNSPLHF. Here the CDR3 DNA reads TGCGCCAGCAGCTTGGAGACAGGCCTCACTAATTCACCCCTCCACTTT.

In its sample, this clonotype was seen many times. The chain links TRBV12-3 or TRBV12-4 to TRBJ2-1; D is unclear. The CDR3 is made up of 13 amino acids. V shed 5 bases and J shed 4 bases, with 9 bases lying between them. CDR3 sequence: CASSILRYNEQFF. CDR3 DNA: TGTGCCAGCAGTATCTTAAGGTACAATGAGCAGTTCTTC.

This clonotype has a count of ten or more. The gene calls are TRBV5-1 and TRBJ2-3; the match to TRBD2 covers 9 bases. The length of the CDR3 is 17 residues. Germline V gene data show CDR1 as SGHRS and CDR2 as YFSETQ. V shed 7 bases, J shed 0 bases, and the junction held 12 bases outside the gene matches. As DNA, the CDR3 is TGCGCCAGCCGAAACAGGCTAGCGGGGCCGAGCACAGATACGCAGTATTTT. Translation gives CASRNRLAGPSTDTQYF.

This clonotype was recorded at least ten times. This chain uses TRBV12-3 or TRBV12-4 with TRBJ1-1; D possibly corresponds to TRBD1 (5 bases). The CDR3 has 14 residues. V was shortened by 9 bases and J by 3 bases, with 17 bases between the two germline ends. The CDR3 region is CASGKGETHTEAFF. The CDR3, as DNA: TGTGCCAGTGGGAAAGGGGAAACCCACACTGAAGCTTTCTTT.

In this sample, this clonotype turned up many times. This chain links TRBV6-5 with TRBJ2-5; D remains unclear. Between the trimmed V and J ends, which lost 3 bases and 0 bases, there was a span of 11 bases. Germline loops: CDR1 MNHEY, CDR2 SVGAGI. This CDR3 region has 15 residues. In DNA, the CDR3 is TGTGCCAGCAGTTATATGACCGCGTACCAAGAGACCCAGTACTTC. This codes for CASSYMTAYQETQYF.

The V gene is TRBV5-1, the J gene TRBJ2-1; 9 nucleotides line up with TRBD2. The V segment lost 7 bases and the J segment 3 bases; nucleotides outside the gene matches: 5. Germline lookup yields CDR1 SGHRS and CDR2 YFSETQ. There are 14 residues in the CDR3. CDR3 bases: TGCGCCAGCCGCGGGGGGGCAATCTACAATGAGCAGTTCTTC. It specifies CASRGGAIYNEQFF. Full variable domain (remainder filled in from reference TRBV5-1 and TRBJ2-1): KAGVTQTPRYLIKTRGQQVTLSCSPISGHRSVSWYQQTPGQGLQFLFEYFSETQRNKGNFPGRFSGRQFSNSRSEMNVSTLELGDSALYLCASRGGAIYNEQFFGPGTRLTVL.

This clonotype was seen ten or more times. The genes are TRBV7-9 and TRBJ2-3; TRBD1 matches at 10 bases. Trimming took 8 bases from V and 6 from J; bases not matched to a gene: 11. The CDR3 consists of 15 residues. Germline CDR1 SEHNR, CDR2 FQNEAQ (reference sequence). As DNA, the CDR3 is TGTGCCAGCTCCCACCGACAGGGGGCTTTGGATACGCAGTATTTT. Protein: CASSHRQGALDTQYF.

Ten or more counts support this clonotype. The gene calls are TRBV6-1 and TRBJ2-7; D might be TRBD2 (6 bases). This CDR3 is 13 amino acids long. Germline CDR1 MNHNS, CDR2 SASEGT. V was clipped by 8 bases and J by 2 bases, with 13 bases between them. The CDR3 nucleotides are TGTGCCAGCGTAAACGGAGGGACCTACGAGCAGTACTTC. Its translation is CASVNGGTYEQYF.

Many counts were recorded for this clonotype. The chain has TRBV6-1 and TRBJ2-7, with no clear D. V dropped 5 bases and J dropped 0 bases, with 8 bases sitting between them. The CDR3 runs to 13 residues. Germline CDR1 and CDR2: MNHNS and SASEGT. The CDR3 loop reads CASSSPGSYEQYF. The CDR3 nucleotides are TGTGCCAGCAGTTCCCCCGGCTCCTACGAGCAGTACTTC.

This clonotype was picked up one time. V usage is TRBV5-1 and J usage is TRBJ2-5; D ambiguous. CDR1 and CDR2 from the germline V gene are SGHRS and YFSETQ. The CDR3 extends over 14 amino acids. Trimming removed 3 bases from V and 4 bases from J, with 13 bases in between. DNA of the CDR3: TGCGCCAGCAGCTCGCATCTTAGCTCAGAGACCCAGTACTTC. This sequence encodes CASSSHLSSETQYF.